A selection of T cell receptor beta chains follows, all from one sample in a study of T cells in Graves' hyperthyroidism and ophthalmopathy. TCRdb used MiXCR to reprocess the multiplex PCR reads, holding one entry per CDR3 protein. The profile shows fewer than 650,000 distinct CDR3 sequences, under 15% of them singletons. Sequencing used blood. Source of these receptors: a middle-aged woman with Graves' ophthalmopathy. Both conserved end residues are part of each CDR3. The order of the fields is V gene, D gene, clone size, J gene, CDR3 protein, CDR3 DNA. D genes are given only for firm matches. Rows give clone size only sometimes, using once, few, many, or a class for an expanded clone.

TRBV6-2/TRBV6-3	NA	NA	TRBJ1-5	CASSYPDVSAQHF	TGTGCCAGCAGTTACCCGGACGTTAGCGCCCAGCATTTT
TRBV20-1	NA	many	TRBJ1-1	CSAGGGVNTEAFF	TGCAGTGCTGGGGGGGGGGTGAACACTGAAGCTTTCTTT
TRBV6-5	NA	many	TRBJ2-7	CASSYSRKQGWEQYF	TGTGCCAGCAGTTACTCGAGAAAACAGGGTTGGGAGCAGTACTTC
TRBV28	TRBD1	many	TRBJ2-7	CASSPGDRGYEQYF	TGTGCCAGCAGTCCGGGGGACAGGGGTTACGAGCAGTACTTC
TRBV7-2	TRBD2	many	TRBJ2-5	CASSLSGSIETQYF	TGTGCCAGCAGCTTAAGCGGGAGTATTGAGACCCAGTACTTC
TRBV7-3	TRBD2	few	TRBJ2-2	CASSLTAGGYGELFF	TGTGCCAGCAGCTTAACGGCGGGAGGGTATGGGGAGCTGTTTTTT
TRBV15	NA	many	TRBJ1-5	CATSRTDINQPQHF	TGTGCCACCAGCAGGACGGACATCAATCAGCCCCAGCATTTT
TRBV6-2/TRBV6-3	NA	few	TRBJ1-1	CASRTLGLGEMNTEAFF	TGTGCCAGCAGGACCCTGGGCCTTGGGGAGATGAACACTGAAGCTTTCTTT
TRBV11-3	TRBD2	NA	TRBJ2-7	CASSNGLAGSGEQYF	TGTGCCAGCAGCAACGGACTAGCGGGATCGGGGGAGCAGTACTTC
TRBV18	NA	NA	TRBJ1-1	CASSPPGRGANTEAFF	TGTGCCAGCTCACCACCGGGCAGAGGGGCCAACACTGAAGCTTTCTTT
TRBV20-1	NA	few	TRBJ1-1	CSKGGLNTEAFF	TGCAGTAAAGGAGGGCTCAACACTGAAGCTTTCTTT
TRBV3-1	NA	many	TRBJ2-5	CASTSVQETQYF	TGTGCCAGCACTAGCGTTCAAGAGACCCAGTACTTC
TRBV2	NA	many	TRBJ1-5	CASSERSGDQPQHF	TGTGCCAGCAGTGAAAGGTCAGGAGATCAGCCCCAGCATTTT
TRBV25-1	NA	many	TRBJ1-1	CASSELGLGVNTEAFF	TGTGCCAGCAGTGAACTGGGGCTGGGGGTGAACACTGAAGCTTTCTTT
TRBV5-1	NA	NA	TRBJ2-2	CASSTSGQNTGELFF	TGCGCCAGCAGCACTAGTGGACAGAACACCGGGGAGCTGTTTTTT
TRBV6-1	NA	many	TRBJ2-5	CASSENGPAQETQYF	TGTGCCAGCAGTGAAAATGGGCCAGCCCAAGAGACCCAGTACTTC
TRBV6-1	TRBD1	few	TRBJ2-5	CASRKHRGETQYF	TGTGCCAGCAGAAAACACAGGGGAGAGACCCAGTACTTC
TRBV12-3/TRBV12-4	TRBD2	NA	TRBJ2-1	CASSWRETYNEQFF	TGTGCCAGCAGTTGGCGGGAGACCTACAATGAGCAGTTCTTC
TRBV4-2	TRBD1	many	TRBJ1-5	CASSQVMGQIDQPQHF	TGTGCCAGCAGCCAAGTAATGGGACAGATCGATCAGCCCCAGCATTTT
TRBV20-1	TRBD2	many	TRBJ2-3	CSAREWTSGSTDTQYF	TGCAGTGCTAGAGAATGGACTAGCGGGAGCACAGATACGCAGTATTTT
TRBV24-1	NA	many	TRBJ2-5	CATSGGYQETQYF	TGTGCCACCAGTGGCGGGTACCAAGAGACCCAGTACTTC
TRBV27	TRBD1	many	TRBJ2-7	CASSPDRGTKEQYF	TGTGCCAGCAGCCCGGACAGGGGGACGAAAGAGCAGTACTTC
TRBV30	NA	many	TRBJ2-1	CAWSVGLAPNNEQFF	TGTGCCTGGAGTGTAGGGCTAGCGCCAAACAATGAGCAGTTCTTC
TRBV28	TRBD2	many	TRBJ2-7	CASSPTGTSGYEQYF	TGTGCCAGCAGTCCAACCGGGACTAGCGGGTACGAGCAGTACTTC
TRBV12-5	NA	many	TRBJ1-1	CASGFLGGTEAFF	TGTGCTAGTGGTTTTCTCGGCGGCACTGAAGCTTTCTTT
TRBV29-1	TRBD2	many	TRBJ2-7	CSVELREGWDEQYF	TGCAGCGTTGAATTGCGGGAGGGCTGGGACGAGCAGTACTTC